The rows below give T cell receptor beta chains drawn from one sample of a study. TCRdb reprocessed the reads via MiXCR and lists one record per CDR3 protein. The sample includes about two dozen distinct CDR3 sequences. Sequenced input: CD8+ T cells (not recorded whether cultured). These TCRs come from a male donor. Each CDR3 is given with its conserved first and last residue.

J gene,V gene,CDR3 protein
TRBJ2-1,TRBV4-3,CASSHLQGGQYNEQFF
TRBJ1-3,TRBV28,CASIPDRGSGNTIYF
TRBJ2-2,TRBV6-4,CASSASGDTGELFF
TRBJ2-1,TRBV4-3,CASSQESLAGRGAYNEQFF
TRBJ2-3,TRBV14,CASSQVGGPDTQYF
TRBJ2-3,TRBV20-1,CSARDNLAGDTDTQYF